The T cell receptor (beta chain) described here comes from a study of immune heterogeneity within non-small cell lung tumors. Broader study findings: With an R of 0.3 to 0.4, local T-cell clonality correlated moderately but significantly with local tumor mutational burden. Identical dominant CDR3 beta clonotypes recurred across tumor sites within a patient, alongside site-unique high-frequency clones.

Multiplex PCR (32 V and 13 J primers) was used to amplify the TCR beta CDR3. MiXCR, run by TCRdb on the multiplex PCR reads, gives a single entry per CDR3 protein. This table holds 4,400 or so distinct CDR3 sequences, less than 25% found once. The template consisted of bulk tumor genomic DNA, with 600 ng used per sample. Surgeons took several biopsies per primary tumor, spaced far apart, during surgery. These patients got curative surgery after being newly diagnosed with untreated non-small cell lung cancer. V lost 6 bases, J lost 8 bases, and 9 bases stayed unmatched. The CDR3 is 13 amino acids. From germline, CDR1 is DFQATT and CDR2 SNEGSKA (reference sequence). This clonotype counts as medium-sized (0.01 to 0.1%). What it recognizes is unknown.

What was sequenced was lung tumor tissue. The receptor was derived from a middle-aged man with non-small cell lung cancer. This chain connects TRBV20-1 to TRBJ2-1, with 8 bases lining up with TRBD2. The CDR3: CSAGTRFTHEQFF. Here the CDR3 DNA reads TGCAGTGCCGGGACTAGATTCACCCATGAGCAGTTCTTC.